Below, 29 T cell receptor beta chains from the same sample are listed, as sequenced in a study of human T cells and chemical hapten exposure (dated by TCRdb to 2020 to 2023). This specimen's time point label, interpreted: pre-sensitization, week 0. The treatment or condition tag for this specimen amounts to: therapeutic diphenylcyclopropenone sensitization with weekly scalp DPC. Library construction relied on RACE. Instrument on record: NextSeq 500. The public reads were reanalyzed by TCRdb: fastp trimming at Q25, MiXCR alignment, in-frame beta chains only. CDR3 protein duplicates are merged, each entry listing the most common genes and DNA. The sample table lists over 30,000 distinct CDR3 sequences, roughly 7.6% of them with a count of one. 1.3% of the sample rests with the top ten. The sample in question was whole blood, obtained in connection with sensitization to the hapten diphenylcyclopropenone (DPC). These receptors were obtained from a woman aged 50 to 65 with alopecia areata. Some clones in this sample may be carry-over from other donors' samples.

This clonotype was seen repeatedly, ten times or more. The J gene is TRBJ2-1, the V gene TRBV5-1; D could derive from TRBD1 or TRBD2 (5 bases each). CDR3 length equals 14 residues. Trimming left V 7 bases short and J 5 bases short, with 16 bases between. Germline CDR1 SGHRS, CDR2 YFSETQ. CDR3 sequence (DNA): TGCGCCAGCTCCCGGGACCCGGAGGACAATGAGCAGTTCTTC. It codes for CASSRDPEDNEQFF.

This clonotype was found a few times. V usage is TRBV6-2 or TRBV6-3 and J usage is TRBJ2-2; TRBD2 matches at 9 bases. Germline values: CDR1 MNHEY, CDR2 SVGEGT. CDR3 size: 15 residues. V dropped 4 bases and J dropped 5; count of bases not matched to a gene: 5. CDR3 sequence reads: CASSFSGRNTGELFF. The CDR3, as DNA: TGTGCCAGCAGTTTTAGCGGGAGAAATACCGGGGAGCTGTTTTTT.

The genes are TRBV5-1 and TRBJ2-3, with 7 bases fitting TRBD1. The germline V gene encodes CDR1 SGHRS and CDR2 YFSETQ. This CDR3 contains 14 residues. J was trimmed by 3 bases and V by 0 bases; bases with no gene match: 1. CDR3 DNA sequence: TGCGCCAGCAGCTTGGAGACAGGGACAGATACGCAGTATTTT. Its translation is CASSLETGTDTQYF.

This clonotype was detected ten times or more. The V gene is TRBV7-9, the J gene TRBJ2-1; 11 nucleotides match TRBD2. This CDR3 spans 16 amino acids. From germline, CDR1 is SEHNR and CDR2 FQNEAQ (reference sequence). V was pared by 5 bases and J by 4 bases, with 7 bases of the junction left unmatched. The CDR3 region has the DNA TGTGCCAGCAGCCCCCCCGGGACTAGCGGATACAATGAGCAGTTCTTC. Protein product: CASSPPGTSGYNEQFF.

There are a few counts of this clonotype. V is TRBV5-1 and J is TRBJ2-3; D possibly corresponds to TRBD2 (5 bases). CDR1 SGHRS and CDR2 YFSETQ come from the germline V gene. V shed 0 bases and J shed 4 bases, with 12 bases lying between them. This CDR3 has 15 amino acids. DNA for the CDR3: TGCGCCAGCAGCTTGGATCCGGGAAGCGCAGATACGCAGTATTTT. Translating gives CASSLDPGSADTQYF.

This clonotype was counted many times. The gene calls are TRBV28 and TRBJ1-1; TRBD1 agrees at 7 bases. V trimming: 7 bases; J trimming: 1 base; junction bases outside the gene matches: 6. This CDR3 is 14 amino acids long. Per the germline V gene, CDR1 is MDHEN and CDR2 is SYDVKM. The CDR3 region is CASIRTGANTEAFF. CDR3 in DNA: TGTGCCAGCATCCGGACAGGAGCGAACACTGAAGCTTTCTTT.

This clonotype was recorded many times. The rearrangement uses TRBV20-1 and TRBJ2-3; D is uncertain. V lost 6 bases and J 2 bases, leaving 15 bases between the germline ends. Germline CDR1 reads DFQATT; CDR2 reads SNEGSKA (reference sequence). The CDR3 consists of 14 residues. DNA for the CDR3: TGCAGTGCCGGATCCCTCGAAACCACAGATACGCAGTATTTT. It yields the protein CSAGSLETTDTQYF.

Of note for this clonotype: A much larger clone is a single base away; this may be a read error. The chain links TRBV11-2 to TRBJ2-1, with D possibly TRBD2 on 6 matching bases. The germline CDR1 and CDR2 sequences are SGHAT and FQNNGV. The length of the CDR3 is 13 residues. V shed 0 bases and J shed 9 bases, with 9 bases lying between them. This CDR3 is CASSLEGLPEQFF. In DNA, the CDR3 is TGTGCCAGCAGCTTAGAGGGACTTCCTGAGCAGTTCTTC.

The rearrangement uses TRBV5-1 and TRBJ2-7; 7 nucleotides match TRBD1. CDR3 length: 14 residues. V lost 5 bases to trimming and J lost 5 bases; unmatched junction nucleotides: 10. CDR1 SGHRS and CDR2 YFSETQ come from the germline V gene. The CDR3 nucleotides are TGCGCCAGCAGACTTCCGGGACAGCTTAACGAGCAGTACTTC. Translating gives CASRLPGQLNEQYF.

This clonotype was detected ten times or more. V gene TRBV6-5 combines with J gene TRBJ2-1, with D possibly being TRBD2 (5 bases). The CDR3 sequence is 14 residues long. V lost 6 bases and J lost 5, with 14 bases in between. The germline V gene has CDR1 MNHEY and CDR2 SVGAGI. CDR3 sequence reads: CASRNGGLNNEQFF. The CDR3 DNA is TGTGCCAGCAGAAACGGAGGCCTTAACAATGAGCAGTTCTTC.

This clonotype has a count of ten or more. This chain joins TRBV9 and TRBJ1-3; D possibly corresponds to TRBD1 (5 bases). Trimming took 3 bases from V and 9 from J, leaving 16 bases between them. There are 14 residues in the CDR3. The V gene's germline CDR1 is SGDLS and CDR2 YYNGEE. The CDR3 loop reads CASSGGSEGGTIYF. CDR3 nucleotides: TGTGCCAGCAGCGGGGGGTCGGAAGGAGGCACCATATATTTT.

This clonotype was found a few times. This chain joins TRBV20-1 and TRBJ2-3, with TRBD2 matching 10 bases. CDR1 DFQATT and CDR2 SNEGSKA come from the germline V gene (reference sequence). The J segment lost 2 bases and the V segment lost 5 bases, leaving 7 bases of the junction unmatched. CDR3 size: 15 residues. This chain's CDR3 is CSALLAGGLTDTQYF. For the CDR3, the DNA is TGCAGTGCTCTGTTAGCGGGAGGCCTCACAGATACGCAGTATTTT.

In its sample, this clonotype was seen a few times. This chain links TRBV3-1 with TRBJ1-5; no firm D call. Germline CDR1 LGHDT, CDR2 YNNKEL (reference sequence). The length of the CDR3 is 14 residues. V gave up 1 base and J gave up 0 bases, with 4 bases separating them. The CDR3 DNA follows: TGTGCCAGCAGCCAAGGGTCTAGCAATCAGCCCCAGCATTTT. Its protein is CASSQGSSNQPQHF.

This clonotype was detected ten times or more. The chain employs TRBV7-9 and TRBJ1-1; 9 nucleotides match TRBD1. V shed 4 bases, J shed 1 base, and the junction held 1 base outside the gene matches. This CDR3 is built from 14 residues. Germline values: CDR1 SEHNR, CDR2 FQNEAQ (reference sequence). The CDR3 DNA follows: TGTGCCAGCAGCTGGACAGGGGCGAACACTGAAGCTTTCTTT. This translates into CASSWTGANTEAFF.

This clonotype came up a few times. V is TRBV5-5 and J is TRBJ2-2; no clear D gene. Germline V lookup: CDR1 SGHKS, CDR2 YYEKEE (reference sequence). CDR3 length equals 13 residues. Between the trimmed V and J ends, which lost 6 bases and 6 bases, there was a span of 12 bases. The CDR3 loop reads CASNSLNSGELFF. The CDR3 DNA sequence: TGTGCCAGCAACTCTCTTAATTCCGGGGAGCTGTTTTTT.

The rearrangement links TRBV5-1 to TRBJ2-5, with TRBD2 matching over 7 bases. Germline CDR1 is SGHRS and CDR2 is YFSETQ. There are 13 residues in the CDR3. The V gene end was trimmed by 0 bases and the J gene end by 14 bases; junction bases not matched to a gene: 10. The CDR3 sequence is CASSLEAGTTLYF. The CDR3, as DNA: TGCGCCAGCAGCTTGGAAGCGGGGACTACCCTTTACTTC.

For this clonotype: One end of the junction does not line up with germline, which may come from a read error. The rearrangement uses TRBV29-1 and TRBJ2-5; D possibly corresponds to TRBD1 (6 bases). The CDR3 runs 13 residues. Germline loops: CDR1 SQVTM, CDR2 ANQGSEA. CDR3 DNA sequence: TGCAGCGCTGAATCACAGGGTCTCGGGACCCAGTACTTC. This sequence encodes CSAESQGLGTQYF.

This clonotype has only a few counts. The J gene is TRBJ2-2, the V gene TRBV12-3 or TRBV12-4; 8 bases match TRBD1. The CDR3 extends over 15 amino acids. Trimming removed 3 bases from V and 5 bases from J; junction bases left unmatched: 5. The CDR3 protein is CASSFGDRGTGELFF. The CDR3 DNA is TGTGCCAGCAGTTTTGGAGACAGGGGAACCGGGGAGCTGTTTTTT.

The table lists this clonotype with many counts. V usage is TRBV4-2 and J usage is TRBJ1-4, with D perhaps TRBD1 (5 bases). The CDR3 length is 17 residues. V gave up 1 base and J gave up 0 bases, with 12 bases separating them. CDR1 is LGHNA and CDR2 is YNFKEQ in the germline V gene. This CDR3 reads CASSQAYRFATNEKLFF. CDR3 nucleotide sequence: TGTGCCAGCAGCCAAGCCTACAGGTTTGCAACTAATGAAAAACTGTTTTTT.

This clonotype came up many times. V usage is TRBV19 and J usage is TRBJ2-5; 7 bases align to TRBD2. This CDR3 comprises 15 residues. Germline loops: CDR1 LNHDA, CDR2 SQIVND (reference sequence). With V trimmed by 3 bases and J by 1 base, 5 bases remained unmatched. In nucleotides, the CDR3 is TGTGCCAGTAGTATTCGCGGGGGTGCCCAAGAGACCCAGTACTTC. Protein: CASSIRGGAQETQYF.

This clonotype was recorded many times. The genes are TRBV20-1 and TRBJ2-5, with 10 positions matching TRBD1. Trimming cost V 8 bases and J 3 bases; bases outside gene matches: 12. CDR3 size: 15 residues. In germline, CDR1 is DFQATT, CDR2 SNEGSKA (reference sequence). CDR3: CSPRSGTGVKETQYF. The DNA of the CDR3 is TGCAGTCCTCGATCCGGGACAGGGGTAAAAGAGACCCAGTACTTC.

Judged by abundance, this clonotype is medium-sized (0.01 to 0.1%). This chain connects TRBV28 to TRBJ1-1; unclear D gene. Trimming removed 7 bases at V and 0 bases at J, with 3 bases between. The CDR3 extends over 11 amino acids. Germline CDR1 and CDR2: MDHEN and SYDVKM. CDR3 region: CASKVNTEAFF. Here the CDR3 DNA reads TGTGCCAGCAAGGTGAACACTGAAGCTTTCTTT.

The chain joins TRBV5-1 to TRBJ1-6, with 7 bases aligning to TRBD1. The CDR3 totals 15 residues. V lost 4 bases, J lost 7 bases, and 8 bases stayed unmatched. Germline CDR1 is SGHRS and CDR2 is YFSETQ. CDR3 amino acids: CASSTGQDSNSPLHF. In DNA, the CDR3 is TGCGCCAGCAGCACCGGACAGGACTCAAATTCACCCCTCCACTTT.

This clonotype was seen a few times. This chain joins TRBV28 and TRBJ2-4; TRBD1 is a possible D gene (6 bases). V lost 5 bases to trimming and J lost 0 bases, with 23 bases between them. The CDR3 is made up of 19 amino acids. Germline assignment: CDR1 MDHEN and CDR2 SYDVKM. CDR3 sequence: CASSPRDIGLGRAKNIQYF. CDR3 coding DNA: TGTGCCAGCAGTCCCCGGGACATCGGGTTAGGGAGAGCCAAAAACATTCAGTACTTC.

The chain carries TRBV20-1 and TRBJ2-7; D is uncertain. V gave up 1 base and J gave up 5 bases, with 12 bases separating them. Germline V CDR1 and CDR2: DFQATT, SNEGSKA (reference sequence). The CDR3 is 13 residues long. The CDR3 loop is CSARGRMVHEQYF. The CDR3 nucleotides read TGCAGTGCTAGAGGACGTATGGTCCACGAGCAGTACTTC.

This clonotype is medium-sized in the sample. The rearrangement joins TRBV5-1 to TRBJ2-1; no definite D call. Trimming took 1 base from V and 9 from J, leaving 11 bases between them. In germline, CDR1 is SGHRS, CDR2 YFSETQ. This CDR3 spans 13 amino acids. The CDR3: CASSLPPASEQFF. CDR3 nucleotide sequence: TGCGCCAGCAGCTTGCCACCTGCTAGTGAGCAGTTCTTC. The full variable domain, with the rest looked up from reference TRBV5-1 and TRBJ2-1, is KAGVTQTPRYLIKTRGQQVTLSCSPISGHRSVSWYQQTPGQGLQFLFEYFSETQRNKGNFPGRFSGRQFSNSRSEMNVSTLELGDSALYLCASSLPPASEQFFGPGTRLTVL.

This clonotype has a handful of counts. The chain recombines TRBV6-5 with TRBJ2-3; D unresolved. Trimming left V 0 bases short and J 6 bases short, with 4 bases between. The CDR3 extends over 12 amino acids. Germline CDR1 and CDR2: MNHEY and SVGAGI. Written as DNA, the CDR3 is TGTGCCAGCAGTTACTCACGGGATACGCAGTATTTT. It specifies CASSYSRDTQYF.

This clonotype was recorded at least ten times. This chain joins TRBV27 and TRBJ2-7; no reliable D call. The CDR3 is 13 amino acids. The ends were cut back, 5 bases at V and 1 base at J, with 9 bases in the middle. The V gene's germline CDR1 is MNHEY and CDR2 SMNVEV (reference sequence). The CDR3 sequence: CASSPFSSYEQYF. CDR3 coding DNA: TGTGCCAGCAGTCCCTTCAGTTCCTACGAGCAGTACTTC.

This clonotype was counted many times. V is TRBV29-1 and J is TRBJ1-1; D is unclear. Germline V gives CDR1 SQVTM, CDR2 ANQGSEA. V lost 7 bases and J 4 bases, leaving 1 base between the germline ends. The CDR3 length is 8 residues. CDR3 in amino acids: CSATEAFF. As DNA, the CDR3 is TGCAGCGCCACTGAAGCTTTCTTT.